This is a list of T cell receptor beta chains from one sample in a study of spatial heterogeneity in lung cancer. TCRdb reprocessed the 5' RACE reads via MiXCR and lists one record per CDR3 protein. The table records about 9,600 distinct CDR3 sequences, about 9% of them present only once. The material sequenced was lung tumor tissue, taken at surgery. These TCRs come from a female donor with early-stage non-small cell lung cancer. Both conserved end residues are trimmed from each CDR3. Fields, in order: V gene, J gene, clone size, D gene, CDR3 protein. The D gene is left open where the match is weak. Clone size, where shown, is once, few, many, or a class for clones that have expanded.

TRBV10-3,TRBJ2-7,.,.,AISDLVREEEQY
TRBV20-1,TRBJ1-6,many,TRBD1,SAREGQGLYNSPLH
TRBV28,TRBJ2-3,few,TRBD2,ASTHSGGATDTQY
TRBV6-5,TRBJ1-3,medium-sized,.,ASSYSKGKGAI
TRBV27,TRBJ2-3,large,TRBD2,ASSPYSGGESDTQY
TRBV7-2,TRBJ2-7,.,.,ASSLVSGTKQY
TRBV19,TRBJ2-5,many,TRBD1,ATSIRTGQETQY
TRBV30,TRBJ1-2,medium-sized,TRBD1,AWSVGQFYLS
TRBV6-6,TRBJ2-2,medium-sized,.,ASSYGGGYAGGELF
TRBV4-2,TRBJ2-7,many,TRBD1,ASSHGQGAQYEQY
TRBV19,TRBJ2-4,medium-sized,.,ASSIRRGKNIQY
TRBV7-6,TRBJ2-1,few,.,ASSPGTYNEQF
TRBV11-1,TRBJ2-1,.,TRBD1,ASSPDRGNEQF
TRBV14,TRBJ2-1,.,.,ASSPRLLGNEQF
TRBV28,TRBJ2-3,medium-sized,TRBD2,ASSSASGGDTQY
TRBV5-1,TRBJ2-1,many,TRBD2,ASSLGPLGTSENEQF
TRBV20-1,TRBJ2-5,few,TRBD1,SADRGQETQY
TRBV27,TRBJ1-6,few,TRBD1,ASSFRGQGDSPLH